These T cell receptor beta chains were read from a single sample in a study of neurological immune-mediated disorders. TCRdb independently ran MiXCR on the 5' RACE reads; one entry per CDR3 protein. The sample includes roughly 100,000 distinct CDR3 sequences, 3.5% to 4% of them seen just once. Sequencing was done on a sample of PBMCs. These receptors were taken from a young woman with multiple sclerosis. The CDR3 runs from the conserved cysteine through the conserved F or W. Each record gives: V gene, D gene, clone size, J gene, CDR3 protein, CDR3 DNA. D genes are given only for firm matches. Not every row has a clone size; where given, it reads once, few, many or a size class.

V: TRBV11-2
D: NA
size: NA
J: TRBJ1-6
CDR3: CASSRLKGGVDNSPLHF
DNA: TGTGCCAGCAGCCGGCTTAAGGGTGGAGTCGATAATTCACCCCTCCACTTT

V: TRBV4-2
D: NA
size: many
J: TRBJ1-4
CDR3: CASSQDRSWRYEKLFF
DNA: TGTGCCAGCAGCCAAGATCGGAGTTGGAGATATGAAAAACTGTTTTTT

V: TRBV2
D: NA
size: many
J: TRBJ1-5
CDR3: CASSADWPDQPQHF
DNA: TGTGCCAGCAGCGCTGACTGGCCAGATCAGCCCCAGCATTTT

V: TRBV10-2
D: NA
size: many
J: TRBJ2-7
CDR3: CASSEAPGAGEQYF
DNA: TGCGCCAGCAGTGAGGCCCCCGGGGCCGGCGAGCAGTACTTC

V: TRBV20-1
D: NA
size: many
J: TRBJ1-5
CDR3: CSASERRGSNQPQHF
DNA: TGCAGTGCTAGTGAGAGGCGAGGGAGCAATCAGCCCCAGCATTTT

V: TRBV6-5
D: NA
size: many
J: TRBJ1-5
CDR3: CASSNMGGYQPQHF
DNA: TGTGCCAGCAGTAATATGGGGGGGTATCAGCCCCAGCATTTT

V: TRBV5-1
D: TRBD1
size: many
J: TRBJ1-5
CDR3: CASSLTGENQPQHF
DNA: TGCGCCAGCAGCTTGACAGGGGAGAATCAGCCCCAGCATTTT

V: TRBV15
D: NA
size: many
J: TRBJ2-3
CDR3: CATSRGKNTDTQYF
DNA: TGTGCCACCAGCAGAGGGAAAAACACAGATACGCAGTATTTT

V: TRBV7-9
D: NA
size: many
J: TRBJ2-1
CDR3: CASSNQHGGEQFF
DNA: TGTGCCAGCAGCAATCAGCACGGGGGTGAGCAGTTCTTC

V: TRBV27
D: TRBD1
size: many
J: TRBJ2-7
CDR3: CASSPWTGDYEQYF
DNA: TGTGCCAGCAGTCCGTGGACAGGGGACTACGAGCAGTACTTC

V: TRBV12-3/TRBV12-4
D: NA
size: many
J: TRBJ1-3
CDR3: CASLPRGFGNTIYF
DNA: TGTGCCAGCCTTCCGCGGGGATTTGGAAACACCATATATTTT

V: TRBV4-1
D: TRBD1
size: many
J: TRBJ1-1
CDR3: CASSPETGVGTEAFF
DNA: TGCGCCAGCAGCCCAGAGACAGGGGTTGGTACTGAAGCTTTCTTT

V: TRBV7-2
D: NA
size: many
J: TRBJ2-3
CDR3: CASSLVFMRADTQYF
DNA: TGTGCCAGCAGCTTAGTGTTCATGCGGGCAGATACGCAGTATTTT

V: TRBV20-1
D: TRBD2
size: few
J: TRBJ2-5
CDR3: CSARSGLAGQETQYF
DNA: TGCAGTGCTAGATCCGGACTAGCTGGACAAGAGACCCAGTACTTC

V: TRBV18
D: NA
size: many
J: TRBJ2-1
CDR3: CASSPGSPRDGEQFF
DNA: TGTGCCAGCTCACCGGGGTCCCCTCGGGACGGTGAGCAGTTCTTC